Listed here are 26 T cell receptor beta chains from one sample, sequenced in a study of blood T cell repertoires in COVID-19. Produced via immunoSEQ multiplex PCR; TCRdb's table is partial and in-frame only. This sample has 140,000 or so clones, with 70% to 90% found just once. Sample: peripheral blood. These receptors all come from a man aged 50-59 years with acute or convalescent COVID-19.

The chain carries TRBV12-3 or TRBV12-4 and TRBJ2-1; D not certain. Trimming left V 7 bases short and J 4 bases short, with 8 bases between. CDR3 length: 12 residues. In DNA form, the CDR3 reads TGTGCCAGCACCCTAGAATACAATGAGCAGTTCTTC. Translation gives CASTLEYNEQFF.

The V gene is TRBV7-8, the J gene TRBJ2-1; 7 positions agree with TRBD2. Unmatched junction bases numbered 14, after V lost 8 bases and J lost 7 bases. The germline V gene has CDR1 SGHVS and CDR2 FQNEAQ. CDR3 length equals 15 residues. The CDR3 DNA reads TGTGCCAGCGGACTTCGACTAGCTGGTTGGAATGAGCAGTTCTTC. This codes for CASGLRLAGWNEQFF.

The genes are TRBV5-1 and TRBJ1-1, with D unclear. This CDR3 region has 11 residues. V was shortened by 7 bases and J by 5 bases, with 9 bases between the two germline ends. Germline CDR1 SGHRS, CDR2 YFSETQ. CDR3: CASASQTEAFF. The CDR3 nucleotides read TGCGCCAGCGCCAGTCAGACTGAAGCTTTCTTT.

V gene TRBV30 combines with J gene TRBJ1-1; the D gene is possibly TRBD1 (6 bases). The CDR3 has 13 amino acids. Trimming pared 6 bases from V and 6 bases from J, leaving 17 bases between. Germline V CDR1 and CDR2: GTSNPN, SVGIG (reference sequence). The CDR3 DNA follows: TGTGCCTGCACCGCAAGAGGGGGGGCTGAAGCTTTCTTT. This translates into CACTARGGAEAFF.

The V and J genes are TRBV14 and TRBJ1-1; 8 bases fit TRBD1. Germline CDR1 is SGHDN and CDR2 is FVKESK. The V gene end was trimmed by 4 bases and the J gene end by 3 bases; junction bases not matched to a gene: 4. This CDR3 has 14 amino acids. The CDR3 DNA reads TGTGCCAGCAGCCGATACAGGGGGGACACTGAAGCTTTCTTT. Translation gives CASSRYRGDTEAFF. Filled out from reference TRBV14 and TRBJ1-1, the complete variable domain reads EAGVTQFPSHSVIEKGQTVTLRCDPISGHDNLYWYRRVMGKEIKFLLHFVKESKQDESGMPNNRFLAERTGGTYSTLKVQPAELEDSGVYFCASSRYRGDTEAFFGQGTRLTVV.

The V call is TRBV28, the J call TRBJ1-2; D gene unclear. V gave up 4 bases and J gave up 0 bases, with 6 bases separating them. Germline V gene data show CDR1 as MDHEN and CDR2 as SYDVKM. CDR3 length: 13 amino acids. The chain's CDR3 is CASSSGTNYGYTF. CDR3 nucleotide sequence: TGTGCCAGCAGTTCGGGGACTAACTATGGCTACACCTTC.

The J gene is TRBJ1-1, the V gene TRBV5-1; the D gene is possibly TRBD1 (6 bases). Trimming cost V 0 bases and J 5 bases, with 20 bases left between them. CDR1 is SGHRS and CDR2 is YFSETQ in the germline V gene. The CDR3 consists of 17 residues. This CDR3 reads CASSLGWGRDIGTEAFF. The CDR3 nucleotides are TGCGCCAGCAGCTTGGGCTGGGGGCGAGATATTGGGACTGAAGCTTTCTTT.

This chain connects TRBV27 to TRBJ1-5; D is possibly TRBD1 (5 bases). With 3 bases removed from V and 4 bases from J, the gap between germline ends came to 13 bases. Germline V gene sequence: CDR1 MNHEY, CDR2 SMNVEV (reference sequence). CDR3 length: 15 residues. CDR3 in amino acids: CASSFQGRGNQPQHF. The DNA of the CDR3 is TGTGCCAGCAGTTTTCAGGGTCGTGGAAATCAGCCCCAGCATTTT.

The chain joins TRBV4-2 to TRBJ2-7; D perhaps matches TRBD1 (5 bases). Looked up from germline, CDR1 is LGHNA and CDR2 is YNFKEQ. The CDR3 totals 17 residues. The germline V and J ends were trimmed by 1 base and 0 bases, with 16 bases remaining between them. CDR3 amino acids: CASSQGLRGLSSYEQYF. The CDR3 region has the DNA TGTGCCAGCAGCCAAGGGTTAAGGGGCCTGAGCTCCTACGAGCAGTACTTC.

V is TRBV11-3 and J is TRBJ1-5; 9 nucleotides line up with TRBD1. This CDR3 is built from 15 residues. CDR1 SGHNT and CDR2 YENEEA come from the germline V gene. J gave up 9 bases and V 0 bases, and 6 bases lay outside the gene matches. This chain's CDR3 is CASSLEDRGFGPQHF. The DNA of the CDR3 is TGTGCCAGCAGCTTAGAGGACAGGGGCTTCGGGCCCCAGCATTTT.

The CDR3 nucleotides are TGTGCCAGCAGCCAAACGGGGGGGCATACGCAGTATTTT. Protein sequence: CASSQTGGHTQYF. This rearrangement joins TRBV7-3 to TRBJ2-3; TRBD2 matches at 8 bases. Trimming at V came to 5 bases and at J to 7 bases, leaving 5 bases not matched to a gene. Germline loops: CDR1 SGHTA, CDR2 FQGTGA. The length of the CDR3 is 13 residues.

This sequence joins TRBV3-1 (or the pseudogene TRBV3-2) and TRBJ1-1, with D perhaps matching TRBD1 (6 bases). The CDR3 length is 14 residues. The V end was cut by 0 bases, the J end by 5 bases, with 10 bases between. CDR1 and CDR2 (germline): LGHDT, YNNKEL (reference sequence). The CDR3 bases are TGTGCCAGCAGCCAAGATGGCAGGGGAACTGAAGCTTTCTTT. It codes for CASSQDGRGTEAFF.

CDR3 DNA sequence: TGTGCCAGCAGTTTTTCAGGGTCTGAAGCTTTCTTT. Protein sequence: CASSFSGSEAFF. The chain links TRBV5-4 to TRBJ1-1, with D possibly matching TRBD1 (5 bases). V gave up 5 bases and J gave up 6 bases, with 11 bases separating them. The CDR3 has 12 amino acids. Germline-derived CDR1 and CDR2 are SGHNT and YYREEE (reference sequence).

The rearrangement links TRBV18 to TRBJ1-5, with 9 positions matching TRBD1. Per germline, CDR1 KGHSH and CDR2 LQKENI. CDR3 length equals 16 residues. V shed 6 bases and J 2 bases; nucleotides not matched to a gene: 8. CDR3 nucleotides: TGTGCCAGCTCGCGGCAGGGACAGGGAGGCAATCAGCCCCAGCATTTT. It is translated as CASSRQGQGGNQPQHF.

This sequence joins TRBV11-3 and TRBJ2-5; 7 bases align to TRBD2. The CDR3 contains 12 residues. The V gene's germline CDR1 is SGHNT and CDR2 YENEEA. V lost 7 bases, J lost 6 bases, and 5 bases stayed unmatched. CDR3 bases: TGTGCCAGCACTGGGGGGGGACAGACCCAGTACTTC. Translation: CASTGGGQTQYF.

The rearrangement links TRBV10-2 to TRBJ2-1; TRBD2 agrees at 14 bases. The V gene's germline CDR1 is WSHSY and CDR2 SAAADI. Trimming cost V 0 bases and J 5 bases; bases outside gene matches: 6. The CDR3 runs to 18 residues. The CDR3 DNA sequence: TGCGCCAGCAGTGAGTCCGGGACTAGCGGGGGTCGCGACAATGAGCAGTTCTTC. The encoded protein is CASSESGTSGGRDNEQFF.

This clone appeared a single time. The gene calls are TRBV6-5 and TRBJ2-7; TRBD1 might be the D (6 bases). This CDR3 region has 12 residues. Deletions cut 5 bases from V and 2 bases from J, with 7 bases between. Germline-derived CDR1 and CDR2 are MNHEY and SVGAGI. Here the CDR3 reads CASSPGAYEQYF. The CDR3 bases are TGTGCCAGCAGTCCAGGGGCCTACGAGCAGTACTTC.

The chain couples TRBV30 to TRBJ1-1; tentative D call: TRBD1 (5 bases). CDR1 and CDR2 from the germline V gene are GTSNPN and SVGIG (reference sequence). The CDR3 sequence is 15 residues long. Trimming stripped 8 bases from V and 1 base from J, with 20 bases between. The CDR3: CALNRGENPNTEAFF. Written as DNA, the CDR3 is TGTGCCCTCAACCGGGGGGAGAACCCGAACACTGAAGCTTTCTTT.

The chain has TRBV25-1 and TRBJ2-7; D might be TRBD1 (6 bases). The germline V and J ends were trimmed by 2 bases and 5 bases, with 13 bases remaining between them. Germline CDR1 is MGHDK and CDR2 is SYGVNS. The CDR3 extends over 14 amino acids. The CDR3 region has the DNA TGTGCCAGCAGTGAAGCGAAGGGGGTGGACGAGCAGTACTTC. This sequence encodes CASSEAKGVDEQYF.

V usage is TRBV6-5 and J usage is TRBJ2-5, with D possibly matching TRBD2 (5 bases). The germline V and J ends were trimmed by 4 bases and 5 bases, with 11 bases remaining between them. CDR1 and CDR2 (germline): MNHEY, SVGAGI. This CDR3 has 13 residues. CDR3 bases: TGTGCCAGCAGTTTACGAGAGGGCGAGACCCAGTACTTC. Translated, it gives CASSLREGETQYF.

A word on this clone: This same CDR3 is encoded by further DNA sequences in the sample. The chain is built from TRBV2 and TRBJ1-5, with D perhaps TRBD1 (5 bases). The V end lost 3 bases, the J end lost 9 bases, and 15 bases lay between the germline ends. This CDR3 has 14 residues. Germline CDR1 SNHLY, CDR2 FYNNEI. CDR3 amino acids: CASSESGSPRPQHF. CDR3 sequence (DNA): TGTGCCAGCAGTGAGTCAGGGTCCCCGAGGCCCCAGCATTTT.

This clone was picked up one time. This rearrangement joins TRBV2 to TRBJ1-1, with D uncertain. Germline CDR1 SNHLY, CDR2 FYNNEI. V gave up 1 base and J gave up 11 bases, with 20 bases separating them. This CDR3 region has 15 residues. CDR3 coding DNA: TGTGCCAGCAGTGAAGTCTCGCAGGACTCCGGAGGGGCTTTCTTT. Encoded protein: CASSEVSQDSGGAFF.

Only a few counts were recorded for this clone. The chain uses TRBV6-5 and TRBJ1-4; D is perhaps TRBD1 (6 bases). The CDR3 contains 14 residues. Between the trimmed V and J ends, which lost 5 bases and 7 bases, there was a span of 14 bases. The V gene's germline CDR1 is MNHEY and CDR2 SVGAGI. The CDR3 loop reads CASSLQGKGEKLFF. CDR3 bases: TGTGCCAGCAGTCTCCAGGGGAAAGGTGAAAAACTGTTTTTT.

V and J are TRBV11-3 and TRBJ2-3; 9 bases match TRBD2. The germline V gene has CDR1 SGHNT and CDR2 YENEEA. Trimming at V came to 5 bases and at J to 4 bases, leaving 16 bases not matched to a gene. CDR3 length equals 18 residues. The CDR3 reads CASSPRMGLALYPDTQYF. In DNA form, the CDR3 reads TGTGCCAGCAGCCCACGAATGGGACTAGCCCTTTACCCAGATACGCAGTATTTT.

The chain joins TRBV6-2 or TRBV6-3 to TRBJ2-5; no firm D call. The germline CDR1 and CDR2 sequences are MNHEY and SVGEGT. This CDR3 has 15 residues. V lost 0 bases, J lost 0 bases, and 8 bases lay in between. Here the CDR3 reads CASSYSVRDQETQYF. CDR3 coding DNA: TGTGCCAGCAGTTACTCGGTTCGGGACCAAGAGACCCAGTACTTC.

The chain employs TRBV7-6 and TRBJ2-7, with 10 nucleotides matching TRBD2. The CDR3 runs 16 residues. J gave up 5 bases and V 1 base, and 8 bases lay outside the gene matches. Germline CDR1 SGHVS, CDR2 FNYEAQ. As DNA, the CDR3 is TGTGCCAGCAGCTTAGGGGGGGGGACTAGCGTACACGAGCAGTACTTC. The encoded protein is CASSLGGGTSVHEQYF.